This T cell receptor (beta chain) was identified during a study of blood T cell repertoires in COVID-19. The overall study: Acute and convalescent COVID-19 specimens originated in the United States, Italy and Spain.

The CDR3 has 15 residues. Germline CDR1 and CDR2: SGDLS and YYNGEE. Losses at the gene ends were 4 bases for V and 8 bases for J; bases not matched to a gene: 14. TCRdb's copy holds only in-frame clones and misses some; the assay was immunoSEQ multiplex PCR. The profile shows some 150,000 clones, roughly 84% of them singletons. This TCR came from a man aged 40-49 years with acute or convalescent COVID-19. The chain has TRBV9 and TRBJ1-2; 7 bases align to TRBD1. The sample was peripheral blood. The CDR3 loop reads CASSTRGGGGEGYTF. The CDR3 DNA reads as TGTGCCAGCAGCACTCGAGGAGGGGGCGGCGAGGGCTACACCTTC.